One and the same sample provided the 11 T cell receptor beta chains below, sequenced in a study of T cell responses to AZD1222 COVID-19 vaccine. The protocol was immunoSEQ multiplex PCR, while the TCRdb copy is restricted to in-frame clones and leaves out a portion. The table includes over 110,000 clones, approximately 90% detected once. Material: peripheral blood, obtained on day 0 of AZD1222 vaccination. All receptors come from an adult in good health.

The chain uses TRBV18 and TRBJ1-6; possible D gene TRBD1, 6 bases. This CDR3 has 15 amino acids. Germline CDR1 KGHSH, CDR2 LQKENI. Trimming took 6 bases from V and 5 from J, leaving 14 bases between them. CDR3 amino acids: CASSPGGRDNSPLHF. As DNA, the CDR3 is TGTGCCAGCTCTCCGGGGGGCAGGGATAATTCACCCCTCCACTTT.

This clone was counted a single time. The rearrangement joins TRBV7-2 to TRBJ2-1; D is unclear. CDR1 SGHTA and CDR2 FQGNSA come from the germline V gene. Trimming stripped 2 bases from V and 12 bases from J, with 14 bases between. This CDR3 has 13 residues. DNA of the CDR3: TGTGCCAGCAGCTTAACCCCCCCGAGAGGGCAGTTCTTC. This codes for CASSLTPPRGQFF.

This clone was counted a single time. V usage is TRBV25-1 and J usage is TRBJ1-5; D is ambiguous. The V and J ends lost 4 bases and 6 bases respectively, with 10 bases between them. There are 13 residues in the CDR3. Germline assignment: CDR1 MGHDK and CDR2 SYGVNS. In DNA, the CDR3 is TGTGCCAGCAGTGGTTCATTAGGTCAGCCCCAGCATTTT. Its translation: CASSGSLGQPQHF.

This clone was found a few times. The CDR3 loop is CASTPQGARTDTQYF. The CDR3 DNA reads TGTGCCAGCACTCCACAGGGGGCTCGCACAGATACGCAGTATTTT. The chain uses TRBV2 and TRBJ2-3; 9 bases match TRBD1. CDR1 and CDR2 from the germline V gene are SNHLY and FYNNEI. With 7 bases clipped from V and 1 base from J, the junction kept 6 bases outside the gene matches. This CDR3 comprises 15 residues. Filled out from reference TRBV2 and TRBJ2-3, the complete variable domain reads EPEVTQTPSHQVTQMGQEVILRCVPISNHLYFYWYRQILGQKVEFLVSFYNNEISEKSEIFDDQFSVERPDGSNFTLKIRSTKLEDSAMYFCASTPQGARTDTQYFGPGTRLTVL.

This chain joins TRBV24-1 and TRBJ2-6; tentatively, D is TRBD1 (6 bases). V gave up 10 bases and J gave up 4 bases, with 10 bases separating them. The germline gives CDR1 KGHDR, CDR2 SFDVKD. The CDR3 is 13 amino acids. The CDR3 region is CATTGSGANVLTF. The CDR3 DNA reads as TGTGCCACTACAGGGTCCGGGGCCAACGTCCTGACTTTC.

The rearrangement links TRBV7-2 to TRBJ2-3, with 11 bases aligning to TRBD2. Unmatched junction bases numbered 2, after V lost 1 base and J lost 2 bases. Germline V gene sequence: CDR1 SGHTA, CDR2 FQGNSA. The CDR3 runs 16 residues. The CDR3 DNA is TGTGCCAGCAGCTTAGAACTAGCGGGGGCCACAGATACGCAGTATTTT. It translates to CASSLELAGATDTQYF. The full variable domain, in which reference TRBV7-2 and TRBJ2-3 provide the parts outside the CDR3, is GAGVSQSPSNKVTEKGKDVELRCDPISGHTALYWYRQSLGQGLEFLIYFQGNSAPDKSGLPSDRFSAERTGGSVSTLTIQRTQQEDSAVYLCASSLELAGATDTQYFGPGTRLTVL.

V gene TRBV30 combines with J gene TRBJ1-2; D is unresolved. Germline CDR1 is GTSNPN and CDR2 is SVGIG (reference sequence). The CDR3 covers 13 residues. Trimming left V 0 bases short and J 8 bases short, with 13 bases between. For the CDR3, the DNA is TGTGCCTGGAGTGTAGTCAGCTATGGGGGCTACACCTTC. Protein: CAWSVVSYGGYTF.

The gene calls are TRBV12-1 and TRBJ1-1; the table's D call TRBD1 went unverified against the DNA. TRBV12-1 is shown as a pseudogene. The CDR3 consists of 15 residues. DNA for the CDR3: TGTGCCAGCAGCGCATTACAGGGGATCAACACTGAAGCTTTCTTT. Protein product: CASSALQGINTEAFF.

The CDR3 region is CASSHRLGQAPGQGYGYTF. As DNA, the CDR3 is TGTGCCAGCAGCCACCGATTGGGCCAAGCACCGGGACAGGGCTATGGCTACACCTTC. The chain employs TRBV3-1 (or the pseudogene TRBV3-2) and TRBJ1-2; 9 bases agree with TRBD1. The CDR3 length is 19 residues. With V trimmed by 3 bases and J by 4 bases, 18 bases remained unmatched. Germline V gene lookup returns CDR1 LGHDT and CDR2 YNNKEL (reference sequence).

V is TRBV5-5 and J is TRBJ1-6; D not certain. The CDR3 is 16 amino acids. Germline CDR1 is SGHKS and CDR2 is YYEKEE (reference sequence). V lost 0 bases to trimming and J lost 0 bases, with 7 bases between them. The CDR3 DNA follows: TGTGCCAGCAGCTTGGTCGTTAACTCCTATAATTCACCCCTCCACTTT. Translated, it gives CASSLVVNSYNSPLHF.

The chain joins TRBV5-1 to TRBJ2-3; TRBD2 matches 14 bases. The CDR3 covers 17 residues. Germline CDR1 SGHRS, CDR2 YFSETQ. With V trimmed by 6 bases and J by 0 bases, 6 bases remained unmatched. Written as DNA, the CDR3 is TGCGCCAGCACTCGACTAGCGGGGGGGCCTAGCACAGATACGCAGTATTTT. Protein product: CASTRLAGGPSTDTQYF.